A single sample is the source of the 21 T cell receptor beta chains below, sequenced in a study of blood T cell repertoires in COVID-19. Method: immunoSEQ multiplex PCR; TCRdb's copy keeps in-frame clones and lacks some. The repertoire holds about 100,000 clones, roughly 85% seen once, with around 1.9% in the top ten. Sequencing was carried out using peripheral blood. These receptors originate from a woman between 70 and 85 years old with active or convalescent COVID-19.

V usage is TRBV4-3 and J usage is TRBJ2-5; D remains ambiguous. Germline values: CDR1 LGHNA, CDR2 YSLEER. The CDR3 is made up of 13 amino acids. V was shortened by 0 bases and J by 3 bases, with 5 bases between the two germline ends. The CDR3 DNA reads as TGCGCCAGCAGCCAAGATCCGGAAGAGACCCAGTACTTC. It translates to CASSQDPEETQYF.

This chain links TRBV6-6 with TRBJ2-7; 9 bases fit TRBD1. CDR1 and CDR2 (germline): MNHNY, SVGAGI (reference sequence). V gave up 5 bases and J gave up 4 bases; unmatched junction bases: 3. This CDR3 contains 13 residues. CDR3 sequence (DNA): TGTGCCAGCAGTATGGGACAGGGTTACGAGCAGTACTTC. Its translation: CASSMGQGYEQYF.

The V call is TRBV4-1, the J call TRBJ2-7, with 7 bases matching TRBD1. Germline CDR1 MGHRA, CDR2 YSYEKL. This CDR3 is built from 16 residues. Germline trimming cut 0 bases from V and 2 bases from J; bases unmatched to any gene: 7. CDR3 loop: CASSQESRTGTYEQYF. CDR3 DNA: TGCGCCAGCAGCCAAGAATCCCGGACAGGCACCTACGAGCAGTACTTC.

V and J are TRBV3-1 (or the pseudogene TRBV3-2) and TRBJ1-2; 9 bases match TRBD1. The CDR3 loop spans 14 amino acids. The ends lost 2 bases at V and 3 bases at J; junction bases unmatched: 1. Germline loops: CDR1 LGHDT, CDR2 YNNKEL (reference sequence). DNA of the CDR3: TGTGCCAGCAGCCAAAGGGACAGGGACTATGGCTACACCTTC. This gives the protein CASSQRDRDYGYTF.

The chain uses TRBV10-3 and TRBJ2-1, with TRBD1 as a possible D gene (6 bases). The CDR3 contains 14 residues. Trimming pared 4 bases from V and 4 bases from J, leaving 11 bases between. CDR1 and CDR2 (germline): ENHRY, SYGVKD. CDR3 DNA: TGTGCCATCAGTGCACAGGGAAGTTACAATGAGCAGTTCTTC. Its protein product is CAISAQGSYNEQFF.

CDR3 loop: CASTSGRYTGELFF. CDR3 coding DNA: TGTGCCAGTACAAGCGGGAGGTATACCGGGGAGCTGTTTTTT. This chain joins TRBV19 and TRBJ2-2, with TRBD2 matching over 9 bases. The CDR3 covers 14 residues. Germline values: CDR1 LNHDA, CDR2 SQIVND (reference sequence). The junction had 5 bases not matched to a gene; V was cut back by 7 bases and J by 5 bases.

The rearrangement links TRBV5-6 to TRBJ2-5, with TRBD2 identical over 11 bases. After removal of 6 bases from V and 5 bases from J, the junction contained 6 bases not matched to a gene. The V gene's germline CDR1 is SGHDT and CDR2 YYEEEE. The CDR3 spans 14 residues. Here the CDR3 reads CASTIAGGAETQYF. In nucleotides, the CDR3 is TGTGCCAGCACCATAGCGGGGGGGGCTGAGACCCAGTACTTC.

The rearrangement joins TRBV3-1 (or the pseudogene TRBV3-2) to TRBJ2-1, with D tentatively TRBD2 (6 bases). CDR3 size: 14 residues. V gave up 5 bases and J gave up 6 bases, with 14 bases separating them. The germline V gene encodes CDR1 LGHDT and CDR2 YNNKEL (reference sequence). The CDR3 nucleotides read TGTGCCAGCAGCAAGGCCTTGGGGGGCAATGAGCAGTTCTTC. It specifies CASSKALGGNEQFF.

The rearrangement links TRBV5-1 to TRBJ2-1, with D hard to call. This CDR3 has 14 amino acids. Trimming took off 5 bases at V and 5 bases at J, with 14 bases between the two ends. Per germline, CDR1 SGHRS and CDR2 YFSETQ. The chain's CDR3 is CASSSHRYDNEQFF. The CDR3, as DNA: TGCGCCAGCAGTTCACACCGTTACGACAATGAGCAGTTCTTC.

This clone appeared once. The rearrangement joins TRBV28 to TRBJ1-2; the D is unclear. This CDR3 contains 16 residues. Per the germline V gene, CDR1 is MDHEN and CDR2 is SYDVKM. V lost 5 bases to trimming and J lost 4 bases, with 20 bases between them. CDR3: CASSAPTGSRSYGYTF. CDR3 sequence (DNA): TGTGCCAGCAGTGCCCCGACTGGGTCAAGAAGCTATGGCTACACCTTC.

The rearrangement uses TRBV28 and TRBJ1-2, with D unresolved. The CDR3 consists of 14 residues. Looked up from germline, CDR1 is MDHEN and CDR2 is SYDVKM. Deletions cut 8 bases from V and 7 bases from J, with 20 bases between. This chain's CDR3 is CASENRPPSGGYTF. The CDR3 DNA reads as TGTGCCAGCGAGAACCGTCCCCCCAGCGGTGGCTACACCTTC.

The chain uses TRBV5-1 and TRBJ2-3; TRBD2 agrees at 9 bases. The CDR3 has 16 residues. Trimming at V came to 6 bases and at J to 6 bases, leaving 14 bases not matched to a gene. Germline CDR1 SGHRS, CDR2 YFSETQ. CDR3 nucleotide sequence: TGCGCCAGCACAGCGGGGGGAGCGCTGACGGTGGATACGCAGTATTTT. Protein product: CASTAGGALTVDTQYF.

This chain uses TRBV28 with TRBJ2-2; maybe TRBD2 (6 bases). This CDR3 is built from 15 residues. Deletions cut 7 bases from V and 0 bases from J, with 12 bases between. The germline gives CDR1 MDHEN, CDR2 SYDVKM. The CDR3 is CASTRGGANTGELFF. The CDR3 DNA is TGTGCCAGCACCCGCGGCGGGGCGAACACCGGGGAGCTGTTTTTT.

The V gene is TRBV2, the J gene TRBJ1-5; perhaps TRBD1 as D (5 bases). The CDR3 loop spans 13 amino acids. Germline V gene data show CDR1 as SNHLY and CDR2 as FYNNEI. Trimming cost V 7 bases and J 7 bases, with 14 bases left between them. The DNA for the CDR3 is TGTGCCAGCACATGGGGCCTAGGACAGCCCCAGCATTTT. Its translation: CASTWGLGQPQHF.

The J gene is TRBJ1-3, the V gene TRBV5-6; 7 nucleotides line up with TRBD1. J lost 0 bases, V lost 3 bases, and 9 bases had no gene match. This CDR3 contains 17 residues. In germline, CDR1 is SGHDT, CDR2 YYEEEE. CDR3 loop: CASSSTKTGFSGNTIYF. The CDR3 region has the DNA TGTGCCAGCAGCTCAACAAAGACAGGGTTCTCTGGAAACACCATATATTTT.

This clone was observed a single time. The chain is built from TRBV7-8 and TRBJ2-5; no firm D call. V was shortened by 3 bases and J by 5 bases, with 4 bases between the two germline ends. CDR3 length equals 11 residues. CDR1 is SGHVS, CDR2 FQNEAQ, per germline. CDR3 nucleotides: TGTGCCAGCAGCTTTTCGGAGACCCAGTACTTC. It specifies CASSFSETQYF.

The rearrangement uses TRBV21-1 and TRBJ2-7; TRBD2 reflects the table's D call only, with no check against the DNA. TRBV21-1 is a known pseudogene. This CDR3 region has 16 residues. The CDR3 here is CASSKEGRGGCYEQYF. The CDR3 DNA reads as TGTGCCAGCAGCAAAGAGGGCAGGGGAGGGTGCTACGAGCAGTACTTC.

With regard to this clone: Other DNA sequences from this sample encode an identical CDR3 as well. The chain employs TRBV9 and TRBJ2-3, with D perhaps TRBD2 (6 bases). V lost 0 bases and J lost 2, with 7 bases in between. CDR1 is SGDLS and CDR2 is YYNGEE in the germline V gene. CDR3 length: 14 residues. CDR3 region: CASSVGGDTDTQYF. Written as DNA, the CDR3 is TGTGCCAGCAGCGTAGGGGGGGACACAGATACGCAGTATTTT.

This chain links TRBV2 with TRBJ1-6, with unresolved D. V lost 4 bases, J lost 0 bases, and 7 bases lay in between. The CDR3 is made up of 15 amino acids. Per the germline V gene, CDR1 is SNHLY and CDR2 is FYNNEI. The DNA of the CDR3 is TGTGCCAGCAGTGGAGGGAGCTCCTATAATTCACCCCTCCACTTT. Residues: CASSGGSSYNSPLHF.

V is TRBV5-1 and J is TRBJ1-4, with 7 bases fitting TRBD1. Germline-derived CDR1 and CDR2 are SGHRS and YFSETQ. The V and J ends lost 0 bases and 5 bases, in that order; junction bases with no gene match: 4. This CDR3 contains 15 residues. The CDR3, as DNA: TGCGCCAGCAGCTTGGGGGACAGAATCAATGAAAAACTGTTTTTT. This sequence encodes CASSLGDRINEKLFF.

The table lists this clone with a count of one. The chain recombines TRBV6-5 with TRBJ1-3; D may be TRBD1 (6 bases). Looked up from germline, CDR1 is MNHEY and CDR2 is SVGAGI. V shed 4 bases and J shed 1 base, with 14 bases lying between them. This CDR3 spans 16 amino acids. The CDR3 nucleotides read TGTGCCAGCAGTTTGGACAGATTCATTTCTGGAAACACCATATATTTT. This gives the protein CASSLDRFISGNTIYF.